The present TCR beta chain was sequenced within a study of T-cell reconstitution after alpha-beta-depleted transplantation in children. Library preparation (for TCRbeta) was performed with unique molecular identifiers. TCRdb reprocessed the PCR reads via MiXCR and lists one record per CDR3 protein. The table records fewer than 700,000 distinct CDR3 sequences, over 10% of them present only once. CDR3 length: 13 residues. Germline V gene sequence: CDR1 DFQATT, CDR2 SNEGSKA (reference sequence). J lost 3 bases, V lost 6 bases, and 6 bases had no gene match. The clonotype originates from a male patient between 5 and 17 years old who had a stem cell transplant for acute myeloid leukemia, so the T cells may come from the graft donor. This specimen consisted of PBMCs, mostly from graft donor cells, obtained 360 days after TCRalphabeta/CD19-depleted stem cell transplant. The gene calls are TRBV20-1 and TRBJ2-7, with 9 bases lining up with TRBD1. For the CDR3, the DNA is TGCAGTGCCGCACCGGGACAGGGCTACGAGCAGTACTTC. Its protein product is CSAAPGQGYEQYF.